This T cell receptor (beta chain) was sequenced for a study of blood T cell repertoires in COVID-19. This CDR3 comprises 13 residues. Germline CDR1 reads MGHRA; CDR2 reads YSYEKL. V lost 3 bases and J lost 9; bases outside the gene matches: 4. Sequenced by immunoSEQ multiplex PCR; TCRdb stores in-frame clones only, minus some. The sample includes 300,000 to 350,000 clones, roughly 87% seen only once; the top ten take 9.5% to 10%. This TCR derives from a man aged 25-45 years with COVID-19, enrolled during active disease. This sequence joins TRBV4-1 and TRBJ2-1, with TRBD1 matching 8 bases. Sample: peripheral blood. CDR3 DNA: TGCGCCAGCAGCCATAAGACAGGGGCTGAGCAGTTCTTC. Translating gives CASSHKTGAEQFF.